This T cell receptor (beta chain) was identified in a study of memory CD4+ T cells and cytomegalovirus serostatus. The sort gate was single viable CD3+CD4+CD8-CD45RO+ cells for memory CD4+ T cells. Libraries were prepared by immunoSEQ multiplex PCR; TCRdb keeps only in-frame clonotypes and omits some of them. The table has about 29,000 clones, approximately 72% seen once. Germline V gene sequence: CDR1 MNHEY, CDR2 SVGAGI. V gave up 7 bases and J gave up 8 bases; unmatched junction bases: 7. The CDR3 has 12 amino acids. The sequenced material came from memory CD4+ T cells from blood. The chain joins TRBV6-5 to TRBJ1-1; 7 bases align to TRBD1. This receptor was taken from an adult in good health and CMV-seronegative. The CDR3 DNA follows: TGTGCCAGCACCGCGCCGACAGGGGAAGCTTTCTTT. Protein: CASTAPTGEAFF.